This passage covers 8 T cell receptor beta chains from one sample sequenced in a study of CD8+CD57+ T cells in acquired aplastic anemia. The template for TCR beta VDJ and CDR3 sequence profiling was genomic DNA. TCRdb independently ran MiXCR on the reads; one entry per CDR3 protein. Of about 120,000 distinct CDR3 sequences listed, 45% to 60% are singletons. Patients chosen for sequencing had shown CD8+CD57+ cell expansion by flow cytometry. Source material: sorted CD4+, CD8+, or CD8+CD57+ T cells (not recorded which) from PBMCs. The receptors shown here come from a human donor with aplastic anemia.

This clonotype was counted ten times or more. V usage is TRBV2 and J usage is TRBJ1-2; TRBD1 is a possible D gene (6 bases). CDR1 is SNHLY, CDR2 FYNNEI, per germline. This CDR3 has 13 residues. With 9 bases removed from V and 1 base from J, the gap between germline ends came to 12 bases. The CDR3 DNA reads TGTGCCAGATCTGAGGACAGTAACTATGGCTACACCTTC. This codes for CARSEDSNYGYTF.

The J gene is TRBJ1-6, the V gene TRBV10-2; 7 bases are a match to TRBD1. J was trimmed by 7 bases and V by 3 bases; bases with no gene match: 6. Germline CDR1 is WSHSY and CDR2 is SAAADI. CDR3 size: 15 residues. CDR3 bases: TGCGCCAGCAGTGAAGGGAGGGGGCCGAATTCACCCCTCCACTTT. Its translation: CASSEGRGPNSPLHF.

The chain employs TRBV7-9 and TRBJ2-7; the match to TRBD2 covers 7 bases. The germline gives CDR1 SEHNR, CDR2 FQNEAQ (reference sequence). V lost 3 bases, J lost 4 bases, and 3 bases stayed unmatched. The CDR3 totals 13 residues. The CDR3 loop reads CASSFPGGYEQYF. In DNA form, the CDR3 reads TGTGCCAGCAGCTTTCCCGGGGGGTACGAGCAGTACTTC. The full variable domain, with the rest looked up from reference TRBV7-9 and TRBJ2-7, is DTGVSQNPRHKITKRGQNVTFRCDPISEHNRLYWYRQTLGQGPEFLTYFQNEAQLEKSRLLSDRFSAERPKGSFSTLEIQRTEQGDSAMYLCASSFPGGYEQYFGPGTRLTVT.

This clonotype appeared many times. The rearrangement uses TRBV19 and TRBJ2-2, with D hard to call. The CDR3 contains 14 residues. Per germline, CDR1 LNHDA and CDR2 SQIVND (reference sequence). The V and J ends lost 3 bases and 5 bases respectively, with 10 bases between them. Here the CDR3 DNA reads TGTGCCAGTAGTATCCGGACGGAAACCGGGGAGCTGTTTTTT. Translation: CASSIRTETGELFF.

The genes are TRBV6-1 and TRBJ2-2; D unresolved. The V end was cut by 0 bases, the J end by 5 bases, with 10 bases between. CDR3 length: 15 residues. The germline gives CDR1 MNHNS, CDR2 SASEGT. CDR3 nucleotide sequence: TGTGCCAGCAGTGAAGCGCCGACCCTAACCGGGGAGCTGTTTTTT. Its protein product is CASSEAPTLTGELFF.

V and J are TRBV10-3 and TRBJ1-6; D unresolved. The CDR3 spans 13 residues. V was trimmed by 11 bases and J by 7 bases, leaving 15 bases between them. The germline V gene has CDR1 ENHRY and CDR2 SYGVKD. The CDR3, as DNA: TGTGCCGGAGCGGAGGGTAGGAATTCACCCCTCCACTTT. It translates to CAGAEGRNSPLHF.

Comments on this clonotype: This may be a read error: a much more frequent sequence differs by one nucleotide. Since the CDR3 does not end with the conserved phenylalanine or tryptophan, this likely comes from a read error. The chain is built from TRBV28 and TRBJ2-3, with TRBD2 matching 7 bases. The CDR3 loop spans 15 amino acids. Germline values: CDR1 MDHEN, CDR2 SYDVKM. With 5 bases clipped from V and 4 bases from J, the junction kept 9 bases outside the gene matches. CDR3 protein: CASSDGAGESDTQYY. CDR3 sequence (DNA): TGTGCCAGCAGTGACGGGGCGGGAGAGTCAGATACGCAGTATTAT.

CDR3 sequence (DNA): TGTGCCATCAGTGAGTCCGGGGCAACTAATGAAAAACTGTTTTTT. Translated, it gives CAISESGATNEKLFF. This chain links TRBV10-3 with TRBJ1-4; D uncertain. CDR1 is ENHRY and CDR2 is SYGVKD in the germline V gene. V lost 0 bases and J lost 0, with 5 bases in between. The CDR3 consists of 15 residues.